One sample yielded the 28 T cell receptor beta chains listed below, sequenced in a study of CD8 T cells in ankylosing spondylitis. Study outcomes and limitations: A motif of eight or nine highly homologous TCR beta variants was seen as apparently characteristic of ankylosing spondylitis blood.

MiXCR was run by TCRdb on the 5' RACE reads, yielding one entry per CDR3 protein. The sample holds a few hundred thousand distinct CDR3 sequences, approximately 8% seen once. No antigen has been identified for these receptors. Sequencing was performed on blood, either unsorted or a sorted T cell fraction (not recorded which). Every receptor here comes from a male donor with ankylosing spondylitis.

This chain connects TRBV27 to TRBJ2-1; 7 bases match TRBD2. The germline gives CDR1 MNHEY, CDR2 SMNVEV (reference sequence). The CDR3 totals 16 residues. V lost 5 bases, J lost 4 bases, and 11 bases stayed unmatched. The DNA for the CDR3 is TGTGCCAGCAGTAACCATCTAGCGGAAATTTACAATGAGCAGTTCTTC. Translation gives CASSNHLAEIYNEQFF.

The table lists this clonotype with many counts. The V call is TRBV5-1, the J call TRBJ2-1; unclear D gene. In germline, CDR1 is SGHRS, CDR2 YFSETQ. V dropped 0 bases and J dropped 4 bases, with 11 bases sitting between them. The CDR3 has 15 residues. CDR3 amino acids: CASSLDYDVYNEQFF. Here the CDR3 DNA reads TGCGCCAGCAGCTTGGACTATGACGTATACAATGAGCAGTTCTTC.

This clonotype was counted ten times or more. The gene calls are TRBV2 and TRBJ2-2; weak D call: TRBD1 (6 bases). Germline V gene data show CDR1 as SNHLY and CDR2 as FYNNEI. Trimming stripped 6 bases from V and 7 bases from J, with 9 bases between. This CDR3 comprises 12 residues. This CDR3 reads CASSRGGGELFF. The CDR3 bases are TGTGCCAGCAGCAGGGGTGGCGGGGAGCTGTTTTTT.

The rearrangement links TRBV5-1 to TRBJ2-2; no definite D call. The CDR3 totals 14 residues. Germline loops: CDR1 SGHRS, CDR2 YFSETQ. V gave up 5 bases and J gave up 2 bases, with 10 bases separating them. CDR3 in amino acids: CASRDHGNTGELFF. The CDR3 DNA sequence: TGCGCCAGCAGGGATCACGGAAACACCGGGGAGCTGTTTTTT.

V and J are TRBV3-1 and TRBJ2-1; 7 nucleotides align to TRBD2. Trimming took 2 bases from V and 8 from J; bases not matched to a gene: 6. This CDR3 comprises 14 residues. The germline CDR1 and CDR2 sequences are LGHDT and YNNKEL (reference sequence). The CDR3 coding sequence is TGTGCCAGCAGCCAATCGCGGGAGTTCTATGAGCAGTTCTTC. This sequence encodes CASSQSREFYEQFF.

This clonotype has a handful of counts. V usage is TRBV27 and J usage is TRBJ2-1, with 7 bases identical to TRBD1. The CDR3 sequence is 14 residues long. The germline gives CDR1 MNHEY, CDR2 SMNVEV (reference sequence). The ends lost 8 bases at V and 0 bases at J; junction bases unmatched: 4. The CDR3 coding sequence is TGTGCCAGCCTCCGGGACAGCTCCTACAATGAGCAGTTCTTC. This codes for CASLRDSSYNEQFF.

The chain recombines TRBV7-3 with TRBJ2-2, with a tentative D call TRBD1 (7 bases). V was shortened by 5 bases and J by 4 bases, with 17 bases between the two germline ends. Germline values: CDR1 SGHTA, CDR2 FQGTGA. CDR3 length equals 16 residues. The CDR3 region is CASSPRARGATGELFF. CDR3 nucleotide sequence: TGTGCCAGCAGCCCTAGAGCCAGGGGGGCCACCGGGGAGCTGTTTTTT. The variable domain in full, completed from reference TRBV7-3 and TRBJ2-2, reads GAGVSQTPSNKVTEKGKYVELRCDPISGHTALYWYRQSLGQGPEFLIYFQGTGAADDSGLPNDRFFAVRPEGSVSTLKIQRTERGDSAVYLCASSPRARGATGELFFGEGSRLTVL.

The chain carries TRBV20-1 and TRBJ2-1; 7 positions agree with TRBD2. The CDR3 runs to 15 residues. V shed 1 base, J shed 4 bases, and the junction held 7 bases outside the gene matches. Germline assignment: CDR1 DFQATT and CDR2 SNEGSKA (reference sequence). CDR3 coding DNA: TGCAGTGCTAGAGTTAAGGGAGGGCGATACAATGAGCAGTTCTTC. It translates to CSARVKGGRYNEQFF.

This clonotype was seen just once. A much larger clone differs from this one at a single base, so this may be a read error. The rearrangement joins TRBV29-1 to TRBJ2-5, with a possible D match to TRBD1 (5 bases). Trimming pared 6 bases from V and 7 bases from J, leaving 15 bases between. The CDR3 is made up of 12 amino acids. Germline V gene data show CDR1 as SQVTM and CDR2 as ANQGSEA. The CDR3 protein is CSVRWGVVTQYF. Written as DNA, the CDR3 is TGCAGCGTCCGATGGGGCGTGGTGACCCAGTACTTC.

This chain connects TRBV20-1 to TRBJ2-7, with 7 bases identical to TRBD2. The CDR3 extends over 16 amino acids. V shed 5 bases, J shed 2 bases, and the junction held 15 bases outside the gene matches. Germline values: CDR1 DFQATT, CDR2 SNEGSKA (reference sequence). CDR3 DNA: TGCAGTGCTCATCCACTGTTTAACGGGAGGCCCTACGAGCAGTACTTC. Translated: CSAHPLFNGRPYEQYF.

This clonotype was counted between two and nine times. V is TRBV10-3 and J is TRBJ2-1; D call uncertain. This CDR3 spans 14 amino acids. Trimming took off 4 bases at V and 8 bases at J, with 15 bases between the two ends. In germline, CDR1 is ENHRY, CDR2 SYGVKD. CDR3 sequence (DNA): TGTGCCATCAGTGGAGAGGCCCCGCGTGATGAGCAGTTCTTC. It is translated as CAISGEAPRDEQFF.

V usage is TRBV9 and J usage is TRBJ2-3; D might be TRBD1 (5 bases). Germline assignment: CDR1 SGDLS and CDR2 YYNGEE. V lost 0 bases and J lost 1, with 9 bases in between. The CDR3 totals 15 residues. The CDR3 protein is CASSVEGDRTDTQYF. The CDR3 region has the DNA TGTGCCAGCAGCGTAGAAGGGGATCGCACAGATACGCAGTATTTT.

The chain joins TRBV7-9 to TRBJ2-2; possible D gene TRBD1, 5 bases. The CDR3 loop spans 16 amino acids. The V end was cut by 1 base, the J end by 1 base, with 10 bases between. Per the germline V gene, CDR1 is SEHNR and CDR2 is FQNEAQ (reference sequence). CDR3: CASSLVGRVNTGELFF. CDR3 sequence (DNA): TGTGCCAGCAGCTTAGTCGGCAGGGTGAACACCGGGGAGCTGTTTTTT.

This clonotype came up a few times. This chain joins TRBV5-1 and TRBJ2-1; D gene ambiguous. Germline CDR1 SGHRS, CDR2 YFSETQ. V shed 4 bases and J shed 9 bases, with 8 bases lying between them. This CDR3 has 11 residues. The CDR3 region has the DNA TGCGCCAGCAGCAGTCAGGTTGAGCAGTTCTTC. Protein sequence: CASSSQVEQFF.

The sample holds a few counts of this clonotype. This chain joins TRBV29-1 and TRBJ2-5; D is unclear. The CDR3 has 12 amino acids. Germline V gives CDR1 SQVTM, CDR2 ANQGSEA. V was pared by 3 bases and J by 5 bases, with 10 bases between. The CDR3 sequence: CSVDRGSETQYF. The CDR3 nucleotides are TGCAGCGTTGATCGTGGTTCCGAGACCCAGTACTTC.

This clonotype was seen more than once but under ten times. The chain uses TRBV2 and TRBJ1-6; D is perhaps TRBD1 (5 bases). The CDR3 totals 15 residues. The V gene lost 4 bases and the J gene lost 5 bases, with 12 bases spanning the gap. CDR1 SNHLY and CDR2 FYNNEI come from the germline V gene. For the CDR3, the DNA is TGTGCCAGCAGTGTTTTTATGGGGGATAATTCACCCCTCCACTTT. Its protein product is CASSVFMGDNSPLHF. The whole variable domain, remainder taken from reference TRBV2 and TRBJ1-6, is EPEVTQTPSHQVTQMGQEVILRCVPISNHLYFYWYRQILGQKVEFLVSFYNNEISEKSEIFDDQFSVERPDGSNFTLKIRSTKLEDSAMYFCASSVFMGDNSPLHFGNGTRLTVT.

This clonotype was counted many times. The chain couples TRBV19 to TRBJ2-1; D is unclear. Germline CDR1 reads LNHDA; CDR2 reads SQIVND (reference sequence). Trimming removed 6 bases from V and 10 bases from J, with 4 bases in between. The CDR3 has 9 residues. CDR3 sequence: CASSWEQFF. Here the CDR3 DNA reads TGTGCCAGTAGCTGGGAGCAGTTCTTC.

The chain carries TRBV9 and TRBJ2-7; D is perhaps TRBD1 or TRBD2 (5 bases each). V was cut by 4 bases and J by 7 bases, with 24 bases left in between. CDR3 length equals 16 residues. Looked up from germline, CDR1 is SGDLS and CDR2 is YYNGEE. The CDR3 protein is CASSPLALVGAGEQYF. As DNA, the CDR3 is TGTGCCAGCAGCCCTTTGGCCTTGGTCGGGGCCGGTGAGCAGTACTTC.

CDR3 residues: CASSDRVNEQYF. The DNA of the CDR3 is TGTGCCAGCAGTGACAGGGTCAACGAGCAGTACTTC. The genes are TRBV28 and TRBJ2-7; 7 nucleotides agree with TRBD1. CDR1 MDHEN and CDR2 SYDVKM come from the germline V gene. The CDR3 has 12 residues. The junction had 3 bases not matched to a gene; V was cut back by 5 bases and J by 5 bases.

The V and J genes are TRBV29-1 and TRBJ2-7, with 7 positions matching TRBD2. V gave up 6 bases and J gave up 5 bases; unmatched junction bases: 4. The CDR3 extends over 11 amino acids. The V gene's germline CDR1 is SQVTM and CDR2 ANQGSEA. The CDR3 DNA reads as TGCAGCGTAAAGACTAGCCACGAGCAGTACTTC. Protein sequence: CSVKTSHEQYF.

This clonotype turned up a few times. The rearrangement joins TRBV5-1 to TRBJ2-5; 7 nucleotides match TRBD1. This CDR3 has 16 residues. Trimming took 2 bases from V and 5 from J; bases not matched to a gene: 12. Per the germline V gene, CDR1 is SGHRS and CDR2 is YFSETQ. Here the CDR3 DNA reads TGCGCCAGCAGCTTCCTGGGGCCCACAGGGGATGAGACCCAGTACTTC. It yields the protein CASSFLGPTGDETQYF.

The CDR3 DNA is TGCAGTGCTAGGAGGACGGGACAGGGAGGGATGTATGGCTACACCTTC. The encoded protein is CSARRTGQGGMYGYTF. The V gene is TRBV20-1, the J gene TRBJ1-2, with TRBD1 matching 9 bases. V was pared by 3 bases and J by 5 bases, with 13 bases of the junction left unmatched. This CDR3 spans 16 amino acids. Germline CDR1 is DFQATT and CDR2 is SNEGSKA (reference sequence).

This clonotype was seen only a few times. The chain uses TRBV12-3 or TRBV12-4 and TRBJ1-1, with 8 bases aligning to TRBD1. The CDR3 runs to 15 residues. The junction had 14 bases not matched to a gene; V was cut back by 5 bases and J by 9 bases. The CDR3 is CASSARGTGPFQAFF. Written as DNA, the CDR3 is TGTGCCAGCAGTGCCCGCGGGACAGGTCCGTTTCAAGCTTTCTTT.

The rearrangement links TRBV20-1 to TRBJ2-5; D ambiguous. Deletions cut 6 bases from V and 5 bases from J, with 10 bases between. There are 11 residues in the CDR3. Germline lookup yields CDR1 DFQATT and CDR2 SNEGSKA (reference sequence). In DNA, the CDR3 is TGCAGTGCCTCCCGCGCCGAGACCCAGTACTTC. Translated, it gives CSASRAETQYF.

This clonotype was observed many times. CDR3 sequence: CASSVQGARNTIYF. CDR3 DNA sequence: TGTGCCAGCAGTGTCCAGGGGGCTCGTAACACCATATATTTT. This chain connects TRBV28 to TRBJ1-3; 8 bases map to TRBD1. The CDR3 covers 14 residues. From germline, CDR1 is MDHEN and CDR2 SYDVKM. V gave up 5 bases and J gave up 7 bases; unmatched junction bases: 7.

CDR3 sequence: CASSQLIGTDTQYF. The CDR3 bases are TGTGCCAGCAGCCAGTTAATTGGCACAGATACGCAGTATTTT. The chain combines TRBV3-1 with TRBJ2-3, with D unclear. This CDR3 is 14 amino acids long. V lost 3 bases and J lost 1, with 8 bases in between. The germline V gene encodes CDR1 LGHDT and CDR2 YNNKEL (reference sequence).

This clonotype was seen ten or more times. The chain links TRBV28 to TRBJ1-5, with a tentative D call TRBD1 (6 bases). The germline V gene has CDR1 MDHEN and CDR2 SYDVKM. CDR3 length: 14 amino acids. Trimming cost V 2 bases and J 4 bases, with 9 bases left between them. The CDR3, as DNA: TGTGCCAGCAGTTTAGCAGGGGTTAATCAGCCCCAGCATTTT. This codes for CASSLAGVNQPQHF. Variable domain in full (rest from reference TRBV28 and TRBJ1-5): DVKVTQSSRYLVKRTGEKVFLECVQDMDHENMFWYRQDPGLGLRLIYFSYDVKMKEKGDIPEGYSVSREKKERFSLILESASTNQTSMYLCASSLAGVNQPQHFGDGTRLSIL.

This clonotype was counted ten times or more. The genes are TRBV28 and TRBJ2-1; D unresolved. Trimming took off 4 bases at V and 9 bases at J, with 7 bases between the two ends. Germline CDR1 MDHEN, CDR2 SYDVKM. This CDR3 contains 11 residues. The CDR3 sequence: CASSYRVEQFF. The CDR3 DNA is TGTGCCAGCAGTTATAGGGTTGAGCAGTTCTTC.